Included here is one T cell receptor (beta chain) sequence, with context. The antigen remains unidentified. This sample was included in a study of regulatory T cells in long-lasting Graves disease. Study overall: It was over 5 years of antithyroid drugs, with positive TSH receptor antibodies, that meant persistent Graves' disease. Study-wide points: Persistent patients had more shared public clonotypes (2,741) than new patients (roughly 940). Segments TRBV28, TRBJ1-2 and TRBJ2-5 showed preferential usage in persistent disease. Graves' patients with persistent disease showed TCR diversity lower than patients newly diagnosed.

Documented time point: persistent/refractory GD, antithyroid drugs over 5 years with positive TRAb. RNA from PBMCs was the source of the TCR library. Trimming cost V 7 bases and J 0 bases, with 7 bases left between them. The germline V gene encodes CDR1 SNHLY and CDR2 FYNNEI. This CDR3 region has 13 residues. To make TCR beta libraries, researchers used iRepertoire HTBI primers and Arm-PCR of CDR3 regions. Via MiXCR, TCRdb re-called the multiplex PCR reads, giving one row per CDR3 protein. The sample has 300,000 to 500,000 distinct CDR3 sequences, around 20% seen once. V usage is TRBV2 and J usage is TRBJ2-1, with TRBD2 as a possible D gene (5 bases). The clonotype was recovered from a female donor with Graves disease. Sequencing used peripheral blood mononuclear cells (PBMCs), obtained when the disease was refractory, from a patient treated with antithyroid drugs. The CDR3 DNA sequence: TGTGCCAGCAAGGAGGCCTCCTACAATGAGCAGTTCTTC. Its protein is CASKEASYNEQFF.